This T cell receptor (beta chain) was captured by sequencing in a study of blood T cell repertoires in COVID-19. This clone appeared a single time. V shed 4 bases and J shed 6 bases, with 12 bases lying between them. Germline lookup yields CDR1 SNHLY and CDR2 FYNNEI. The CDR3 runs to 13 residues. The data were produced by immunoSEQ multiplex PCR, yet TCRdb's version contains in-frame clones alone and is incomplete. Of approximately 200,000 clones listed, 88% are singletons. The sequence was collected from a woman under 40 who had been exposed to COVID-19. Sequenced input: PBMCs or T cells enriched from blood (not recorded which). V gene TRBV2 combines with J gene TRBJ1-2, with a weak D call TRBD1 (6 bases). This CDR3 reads CASSGTAPNGYTF. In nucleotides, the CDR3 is TGTGCCAGCAGTGGGACAGCTCCTAATGGCTACACCTTC. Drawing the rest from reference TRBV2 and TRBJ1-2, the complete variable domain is EPEVTQTPSHQVTQMGQEVILRCVPISNHLYFYWYRQILGQKVEFLVSFYNNEISEKSEIFDDQFSVERPDGSNFTLKIRSTKLEDSAMYFCASSGTAPNGYTFGSGTRLTVV.